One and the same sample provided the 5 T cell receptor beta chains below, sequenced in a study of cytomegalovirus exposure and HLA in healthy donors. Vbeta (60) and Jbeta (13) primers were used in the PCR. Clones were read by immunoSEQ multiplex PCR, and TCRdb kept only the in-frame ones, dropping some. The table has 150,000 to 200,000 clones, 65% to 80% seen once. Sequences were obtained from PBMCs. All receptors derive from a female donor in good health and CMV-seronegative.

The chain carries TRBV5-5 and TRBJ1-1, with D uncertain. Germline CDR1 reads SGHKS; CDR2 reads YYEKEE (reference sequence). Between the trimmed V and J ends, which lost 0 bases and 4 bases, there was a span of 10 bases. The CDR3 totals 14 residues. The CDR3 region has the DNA TGTGCCAGCAGCTTGGTTCAGAGAGGCACTGAAGCTTTCTTT. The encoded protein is CASSLVQRGTEAFF. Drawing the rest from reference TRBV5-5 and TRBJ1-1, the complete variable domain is DAGVTQSPTHLIKTRGQQVTLRCSPISGHKSVSWYQQVLGQGPQFIFQYYEKEERGRGNFPDRFSARQFPNYSSELNVNALLLGDSALYLCASSLVQRGTEAFFGQGTRLTVV.

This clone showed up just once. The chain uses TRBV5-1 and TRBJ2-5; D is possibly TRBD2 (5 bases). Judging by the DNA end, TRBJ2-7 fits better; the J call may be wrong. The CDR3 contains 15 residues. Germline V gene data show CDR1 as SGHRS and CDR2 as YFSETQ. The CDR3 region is CASSLEIAYSYEQYF. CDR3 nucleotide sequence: TGCGCCAGCAGCTTGGAGATAGCGTACTCCTACGAGCAGTACTTC.

In nucleotides, the CDR3 is TGTGCCAGCAGCCCGGGAGTCCCCTACAATGAGCAGTTCTTC. Amino acid sequence: CASSPGVPYNEQFF. V and J are TRBV9 and TRBJ2-1, with a possible D match to TRBD2 (6 bases). The ends were cut back, 4 bases at V and 2 bases at J, with 10 bases in the middle. Germline V gene lookup returns CDR1 SGDLS and CDR2 YYNGEE. There are 14 residues in the CDR3.

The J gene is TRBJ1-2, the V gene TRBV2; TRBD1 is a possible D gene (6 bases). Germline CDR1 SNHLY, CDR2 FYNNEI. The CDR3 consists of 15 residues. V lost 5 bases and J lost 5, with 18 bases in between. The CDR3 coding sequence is TGTGCCAGCAGTCAACAGGGCACAACAGCATATGGCTACACCTTC. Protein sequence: CASSQQGTTAYGYTF.

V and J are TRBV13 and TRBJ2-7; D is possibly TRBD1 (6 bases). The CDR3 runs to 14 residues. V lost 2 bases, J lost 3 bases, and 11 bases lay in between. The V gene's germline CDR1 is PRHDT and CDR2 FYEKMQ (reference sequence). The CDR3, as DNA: TGTGCCAGCAGCTTAATCGGGACACTCTACGAGCAGTACTTC. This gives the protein CASSLIGTLYEQYF.